Listed below are T cell receptor beta chains from one sample, sequenced in a study of blood T cells in healthy people across ages. TCRdb processed the 5' RACE reads anew with MiXCR; each CDR3 protein has one entry. The sample shows roughly 1.9 million distinct CDR3 sequences, roughly two fifths of them seen only once. Sequencing was performed on blood. The receptors originated from a human donor in good health. The CDR3 runs from the conserved cysteine through the conserved F or W. The D gene is left open where the match is weak. Rows give clone size only sometimes, using once, few, many, or a class for an expanded clone.

v_gene: TRBV27; abundance: .; j_gene: TRBJ2-7; d_gene: TRBD1; CDR3aa: CASRKGQRNSYEQYF; CDR3nt: TGTGCCAGCAGGAAGGGACAGCGAAACTCCTACGAGCAGTACTTC
v_gene: TRBV25-1; abundance: .; j_gene: TRBJ2-1; d_gene: .; CDR3aa: CASNAYNEQFF; CDR3nt: TGTGCCAGCAACGCCTACAATGAGCAGTTCTTC
v_gene: TRBV7-9; abundance: .; j_gene: TRBJ2-7; d_gene: .; CDR3aa: CASSQANGYEQYF; CDR3nt: TGTGCCAGCAGCCAAGCGAATGGGTACGAGCAGTACTTC
v_gene: TRBV27; abundance: few; j_gene: TRBJ2-7; d_gene: TRBD1; CDR3aa: CATRRQGYVYEQYF; CDR3nt: TGTGCCACCAGAAGACAGGGGTACGTGTACGAGCAGTACTTC
v_gene: TRBV29-1; abundance: few; j_gene: TRBJ1-1; d_gene: .; CDR3aa: CSVEFPGNTEAFF; CDR3nt: TGCAGCGTTGAATTTCCAGGGAACACTGAAGCTTTCTTT
v_gene: TRBV6-5; abundance: .; j_gene: TRBJ1-2; d_gene: .; CDR3aa: CASSYSTASVGYTF; CDR3nt: TGTGCCAGCAGTTACTCGACAGCGTCTGTCGGCTACACCTTC
v_gene: TRBV20-1; abundance: .; j_gene: TRBJ1-2; d_gene: .; CDR3aa: CSATGSAPNGYTF; CDR3nt: TGCAGTGCAACCGGGTCAGCGCCCAATGGCTACACCTTC
v_gene: TRBV20-1; abundance: .; j_gene: TRBJ2-1; d_gene: .; CDR3aa: CSVVGAIYNEQFF; CDR3nt: TGCAGTGTGGTGGGGGCCATCTACAATGAGCAGTTCTTC
v_gene: TRBV7-2; abundance: few; j_gene: TRBJ2-1; d_gene: .; CDR3aa: CASSLAGPAINEQFF; CDR3nt: TGTGCCAGCAGCTTGGCGGGACCAGCCATCAATGAGCAGTTCTTC
v_gene: TRBV7-2; abundance: few; j_gene: TRBJ2-7; d_gene: TRBD1; CDR3aa: CASSFGGTGLDEQYF; CDR3nt: TGTGCCAGCAGCTTTGGAGGGACAGGGCTCGACGAGCAGTACTTC